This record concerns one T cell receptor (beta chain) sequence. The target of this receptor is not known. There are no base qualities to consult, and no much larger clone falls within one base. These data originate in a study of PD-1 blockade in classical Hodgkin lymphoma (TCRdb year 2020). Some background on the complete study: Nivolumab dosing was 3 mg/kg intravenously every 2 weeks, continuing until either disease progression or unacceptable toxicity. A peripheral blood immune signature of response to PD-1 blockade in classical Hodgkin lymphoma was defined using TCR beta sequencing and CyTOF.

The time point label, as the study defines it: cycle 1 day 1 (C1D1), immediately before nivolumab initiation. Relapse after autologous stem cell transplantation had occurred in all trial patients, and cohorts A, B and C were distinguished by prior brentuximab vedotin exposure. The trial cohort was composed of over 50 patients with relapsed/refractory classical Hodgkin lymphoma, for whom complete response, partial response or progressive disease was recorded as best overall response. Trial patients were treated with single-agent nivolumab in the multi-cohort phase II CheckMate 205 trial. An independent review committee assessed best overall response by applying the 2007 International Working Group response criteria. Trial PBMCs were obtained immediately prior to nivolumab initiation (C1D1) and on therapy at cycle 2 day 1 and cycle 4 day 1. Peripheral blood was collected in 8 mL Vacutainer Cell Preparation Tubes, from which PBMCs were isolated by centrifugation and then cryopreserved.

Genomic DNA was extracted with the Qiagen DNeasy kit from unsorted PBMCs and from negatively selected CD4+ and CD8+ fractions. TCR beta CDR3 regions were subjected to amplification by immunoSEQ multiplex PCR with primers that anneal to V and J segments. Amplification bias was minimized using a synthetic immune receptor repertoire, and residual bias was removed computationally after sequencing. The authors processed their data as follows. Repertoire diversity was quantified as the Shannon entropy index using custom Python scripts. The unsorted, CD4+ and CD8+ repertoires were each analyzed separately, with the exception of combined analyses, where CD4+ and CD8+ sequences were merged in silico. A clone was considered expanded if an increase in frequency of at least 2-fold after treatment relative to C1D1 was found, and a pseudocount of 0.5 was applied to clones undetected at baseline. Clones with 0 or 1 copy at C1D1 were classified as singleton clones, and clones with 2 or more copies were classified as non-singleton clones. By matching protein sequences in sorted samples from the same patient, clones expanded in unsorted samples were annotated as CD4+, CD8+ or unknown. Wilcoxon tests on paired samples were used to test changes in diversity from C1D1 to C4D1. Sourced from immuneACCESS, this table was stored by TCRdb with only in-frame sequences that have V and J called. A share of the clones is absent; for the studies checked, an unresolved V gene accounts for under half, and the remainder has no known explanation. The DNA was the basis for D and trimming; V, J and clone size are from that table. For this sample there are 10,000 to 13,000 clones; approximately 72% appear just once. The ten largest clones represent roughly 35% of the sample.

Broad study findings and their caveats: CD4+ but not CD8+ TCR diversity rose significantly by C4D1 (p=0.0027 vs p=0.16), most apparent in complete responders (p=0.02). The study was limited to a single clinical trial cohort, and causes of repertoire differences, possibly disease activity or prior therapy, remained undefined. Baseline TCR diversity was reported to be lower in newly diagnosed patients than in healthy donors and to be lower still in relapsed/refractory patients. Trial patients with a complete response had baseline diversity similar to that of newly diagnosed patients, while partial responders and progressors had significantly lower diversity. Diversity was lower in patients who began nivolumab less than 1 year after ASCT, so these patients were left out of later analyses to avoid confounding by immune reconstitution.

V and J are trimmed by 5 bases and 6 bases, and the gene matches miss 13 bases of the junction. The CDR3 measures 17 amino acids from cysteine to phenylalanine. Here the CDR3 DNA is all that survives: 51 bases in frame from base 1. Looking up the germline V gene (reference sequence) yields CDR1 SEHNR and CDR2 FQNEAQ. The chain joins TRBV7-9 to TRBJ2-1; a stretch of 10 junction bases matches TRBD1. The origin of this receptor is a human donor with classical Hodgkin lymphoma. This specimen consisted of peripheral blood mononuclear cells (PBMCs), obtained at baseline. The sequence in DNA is TGTGCCAGCAGCCACTACGACAGGGGGCGCGGAGGCAATGAGCAGTTCTTC. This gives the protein CASSHYDRGRGGNEQFF.